What follows is one T cell receptor beta chain and its context. As for treatment: 15 to 20 received Ad26.COV2.S at low or high dose, single or two shots; 5 received placebo; per-sample allocation not given. Sampling happened 63 days after the first vaccine or placebo injection. The data stem from a study of Ad26.COV2.S vaccination and SARS-CoV-2 variants. The V gene lost 5 bases and the J gene lost 0 bases, with 14 bases spanning the gap. The CDR3 loop spans 17 amino acids. Germline assignment: CDR1 MNHEY and CDR2 SMNVEV (reference sequence). The method was immunoSEQ multiplex PCR; TCRdb's version includes in-frame clones alone and lacks a portion of them. Of 300,000 to 400,000 clones listed, more than 75% are singletons.

The J gene is TRBJ1-6, the V gene TRBV27, with D unclear. The material sequenced was peripheral blood, taken in a trial of Ad26.COV2.S vaccine versus placebo. The sequence was collected from a person aged 18-65 years who received the Ad26.COV2.S COVID-19 vaccine or a placebo. CDR3 amino acids: CASSPPGRFSYNSPLHF. Written as DNA, the CDR3 is TGTGCCAGCAGTCCCCCTGGGAGGTTCTCCTATAATTCACCCCTCCACTTT.